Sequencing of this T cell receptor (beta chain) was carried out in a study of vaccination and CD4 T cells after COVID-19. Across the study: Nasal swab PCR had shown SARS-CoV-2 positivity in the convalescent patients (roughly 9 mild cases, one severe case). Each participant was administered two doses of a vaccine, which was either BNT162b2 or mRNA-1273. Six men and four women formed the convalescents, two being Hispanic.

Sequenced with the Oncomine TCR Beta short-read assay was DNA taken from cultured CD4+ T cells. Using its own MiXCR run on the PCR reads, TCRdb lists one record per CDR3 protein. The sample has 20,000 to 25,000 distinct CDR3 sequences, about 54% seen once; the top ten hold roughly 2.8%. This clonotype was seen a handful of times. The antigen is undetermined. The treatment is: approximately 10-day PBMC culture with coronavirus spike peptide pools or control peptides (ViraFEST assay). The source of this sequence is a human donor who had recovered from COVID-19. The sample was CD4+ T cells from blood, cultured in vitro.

The CDR3 loop reads CATSDGGGQGHQFF. The CDR3 DNA reads TGTGCCACCAGTGATGGCGGGGGACAGGGGCATCAGTTCTTC. This rearrangement joins TRBV24-1 to TRBJ2-1; the match to TRBD1 covers 10 bases. With 3 bases clipped from V and 13 bases from J, the junction kept 8 bases outside the gene matches. Germline V gives CDR1 KGHDR, CDR2 SFDVKD. The CDR3 is 14 residues long.